Presented here are 21 T cell receptor beta chains from one specimen sequenced in a study of blood T cell repertoires in COVID-19. Repertoires were generated with immunoSEQ multiplex PCR, while TCRdb's copy carries only in-frame clones and drops some. The sample holds approximately 390,000 clones, around 87% seen once. The specimen sequenced was peripheral blood. Receptors were obtained from a man between 18 and 35 years old with active or convalescent COVID-19.

The gene calls are TRBV30 and TRBJ2-2; TRBD2 is a possible D gene (5 bases). Germline-derived CDR1 and CDR2 are GTSNPN and SVGIG (reference sequence). The V and J ends lost 2 bases and 8 bases respectively, with 6 bases between them. The CDR3 is 11 amino acids. The CDR3 is CAWSWEGELFF. The CDR3 coding sequence is TGTGCCTGGAGTTGGGAGGGGGAGCTGTTTTTT.

The chain employs TRBV3-1 (or the pseudogene TRBV3-2) and TRBJ2-2, with a weak D call TRBD1 (6 bases). Germline CDR1 LGHDT, CDR2 YNNKEL (reference sequence). The CDR3 covers 15 residues. The V and J ends lost 6 bases and 2 bases respectively, with 13 bases between them. The CDR3 DNA follows: TGTGCCAGCAGGCTAGGGACACTTAACACCGGGGAGCTGTTTTTT. Amino acid sequence: CASRLGTLNTGELFF.

The chain combines TRBV5-5 with TRBJ2-3; weak D call: TRBD1 (6 bases). CDR1 and CDR2 from the germline V gene are SGHKS and YYEKEE (reference sequence). This CDR3 is built from 14 residues. V was cut by 3 bases and J by 2 bases, with 10 bases left in between. The CDR3 DNA sequence: TGTGCCAGCAGCTATGGACAGCTCACAGATACGCAGTATTTT. This codes for CASSYGQLTDTQYF. Complete variable domain (other parts from reference TRBV5-5 and TRBJ2-3): DAGVTQSPTHLIKTRGQQVTLRCSPISGHKSVSWYQQVLGQGPQFIFQYYEKEERGRGNFPDRFSARQFPNYSSELNVNALLLGDSALYLCASSYGQLTDTQYFGPGTRLTVL.

This clone was seen a single time. This chain connects TRBV19 to TRBJ2-1; 13 nucleotides align to TRBD2. This CDR3 contains 13 residues. Germline loops: CDR1 LNHDA, CDR2 SQIVND (reference sequence). Trimming at V came to 9 bases and at J to 9 bases, leaving 5 bases not matched to a gene. CDR3: CASGLAGVGEQFF. The DNA for the CDR3 is TGTGCCAGCGGACTAGCGGGAGTCGGTGAGCAGTTCTTC.

Here the CDR3 reads CASSPTGNGYTF. The CDR3 DNA sequence: TGTGCCAGCAGCCCAACAGGGAATGGCTACACCTTC. This sequence joins TRBV7-9 and TRBJ1-2, with D possibly TRBD1 on 6 matching bases. The length of the CDR3 is 12 residues. Trimming took 5 bases from V and 6 from J, leaving 10 bases between them. Germline CDR1 and CDR2: SEHNR and FQNEAQ (reference sequence).

The chain has TRBV24-1 and TRBJ2-7, with 9 bases fitting TRBD1. Unmatched junction bases numbered 10, after V lost 4 bases and J lost 4 bases. The CDR3 has 16 amino acids. Germline CDR1 and CDR2: KGHDR and SFDVKD. The CDR3 loop reads CATSDRTRQGGYEQYF. The CDR3 DNA sequence: TGTGCCACCAGTGACCGAACCCGACAGGGGGGGTACGAGCAGTACTTC.

This rearrangement joins TRBV10-3 to TRBJ2-1, with 11 bases lining up with TRBD1. The trim removed 6 bases at V and 2 bases at J, leaving 3 bases unmatched. The CDR3 sequence is 15 residues long. Germline values: CDR1 ENHRY, CDR2 SYGVKD. CDR3: CAIRKGQGAYNEQFF. For the CDR3, the DNA is TGTGCCATCAGGAAGGGACAGGGGGCCTACAATGAGCAGTTCTTC.

V gene TRBV5-8 combines with J gene TRBJ1-4; TRBD1 aligns across 7 bases. In germline, CDR1 is SGHTS, CDR2 YDEGEE. V lost 4 bases and J lost 4; bases outside the gene matches: 7. The CDR3 loop spans 15 amino acids. The CDR3 region is CASSPGTDFNEKLFF. CDR3 sequence (DNA): TGTGCCAGCAGCCCGGGGACAGATTTTAATGAAAAACTGTTTTTT.

V gene TRBV6-5 combines with J gene TRBJ1-1, with D maybe TRBD1 (6 bases). With 7 bases removed from V and 4 bases from J, the gap between germline ends came to 19 bases. This CDR3 has 15 residues. CDR1 and CDR2 from the germline V gene are MNHEY and SVGAGI. The CDR3 nucleotides are TGTGCCAGCATCTGGGCGCAGGGGCGCGTCACTGAAGCTTTCTTT. It translates to CASIWAQGRVTEAFF.

The rearrangement joins TRBV15 to TRBJ2-2; D is ambiguous. V lost 0 bases to trimming and J lost 5 bases, with 7 bases between them. This CDR3 has 14 amino acids. The germline V gene has CDR1 LNHNV and CDR2 YYDKDF (reference sequence). CDR3 in DNA: TGTGCCACCAGCAGAGACCAGGTTACCGGGGAGCTGTTTTTT. This translates into CATSRDQVTGELFF.

The J gene is TRBJ1-2, the V gene TRBV19; D not resolved. The CDR3 is 12 residues long. With 4 bases removed from V and 4 bases from J, the gap between germline ends came to 7 bases. Germline-derived CDR1 and CDR2 are LNHDA and SQIVND (reference sequence). The CDR3: CASSTDIYGYTF. CDR3 sequence (DNA): TGTGCCAGTAGTACAGACATCTATGGCTACACCTTC. Full variable domain (rest looked up from reference TRBV19 and TRBJ1-2): DGGITQSPKYLFRKEGQNVTLSCEQNLNHDAMYWYRQDPGQGLRLIYYSQIVNDFQKGDIAEGYSVSREKKESFPLTVTSAQKNPTAFYLCASSTDIYGYTFGSGTRLTVV.

The chain carries TRBV6-2 or TRBV6-3 and TRBJ2-2; 7 nucleotides match TRBD1. Germline CDR1 and CDR2: MNHEY and SVGEGT. V lost 5 bases and J lost 1; bases outside the gene matches: 4. The CDR3 length is 15 residues. The DNA of the CDR3 is TGTGCCAGCAGTCCGGACAGGAGGAACACCGGGGAGCTGTTTTTT. This sequence encodes CASSPDRRNTGELFF.

V and J are TRBV9 and TRBJ1-3; D is ambiguous. There are 15 residues in the CDR3. CDR1 and CDR2 from the germline V gene are SGDLS and YYNGEE. V lost 0 bases and J lost 0, with 7 bases in between. In DNA form, the CDR3 reads TGTGCCAGCAGCGTAGGGGAGTTCTCTGGAAACACCATATATTTT. It codes for CASSVGEFSGNTIYF. Supplemented by reference TRBV9 and TRBJ1-3, the full variable domain reads DSGVTQTPKHLITATGQRVTLRCSPRSGDLSVYWYQQSLDQGLQFLIQYYNGEERAKGNILERFSAQQFPDLHSELNLSSLELGDSALYFCASSVGEFSGNTIYFGEGSWLTVV.

The J gene is TRBJ2-5, the V gene TRBV7-9, with 10 bases fitting TRBD2. Germline lookup yields CDR1 SEHNR and CDR2 FQNEAQ (reference sequence). This CDR3 has 17 residues. J gave up 4 bases and V 5 bases, and 13 bases lay outside the gene matches. This CDR3 reads CASSPTSASGRGETQYF. The CDR3 nucleotides are TGTGCCAGCAGCCCTACTTCGGCTAGCGGGAGAGGAGAGACCCAGTACTTC.

The chain links TRBV28 to TRBJ2-3; 8 nucleotides line up with TRBD1. The CDR3 is made up of 15 amino acids. Trimming removed 4 bases from V and 3 bases from J; junction bases left unmatched: 6. Germline V gene sequence: CDR1 MDHEN, CDR2 SYDVKM. The CDR3 here is CASSSRGRGTDTQYF. The CDR3 coding sequence is TGTGCCAGCAGTTCCAGGGGGCGCGGGACAGATACGCAGTATTTT. The full variable domain, with the rest looked up from reference TRBV28 and TRBJ2-3, is DVKVTQSSRYLVKRTGEKVFLECVQDMDHENMFWYRQDPGLGLRLIYFSYDVKMKEKGDIPEGYSVSREKKERFSLILESASTNQTSMYLCASSSRGRGTDTQYFGPGTRLTVL.

The chain recombines TRBV5-8 with TRBJ1-6; D is unresolved. The CDR3 length is 16 residues. Trimming removed 4 bases from V and 4 bases from J, with 15 bases in between. CDR1 is SGHTS and CDR2 is YDEGEE in the germline V gene. Here the CDR3 reads CASSGIQRLYNSPLHF. For the CDR3, the DNA is TGTGCCAGCAGCGGCATACAGCGGCTATATAATTCACCCCTCCACTTT. Full variable domain (rest looked up from reference TRBV5-8 and TRBJ1-6): EAGVTQSPTHLIKTRGQQATLRCSPISGHTSVYWYQQALGLGLQFLLWYDEGEERNRGNFPPRFSGRQFPNYSSELNVNALELEDSALYLCASSGIQRLYNSPLHFGNGTRLTVT.

V usage is TRBV10-1 and J usage is TRBJ1-5; D gene uncertain. The CDR3 contains 19 residues. Trimming removed 2 bases at V and 0 bases at J, with 20 bases between. CDR1 and CDR2 (germline): WNHNN, SYGVQD (reference sequence). This CDR3 is CASSEPPAQSGYSNQPQHF. In DNA form, the CDR3 reads TGCGCCAGCAGTGAGCCGCCTGCCCAATCGGGGTATAGCAATCAGCCCCAGCATTTT.

As DNA, the CDR3 is TGTGCCAGCAGTTTAAGGGGCGCGGAGCAGTACTTC. Its protein product is CASSLRGAEQYF. The chain recombines TRBV27 with TRBJ2-7, with D possibly matching TRBD1 (5 bases). This CDR3 region has 12 residues. V was shortened by 2 bases and J by 7 bases, with 9 bases between the two germline ends. CDR1 MNHEY and CDR2 SMNVEV come from the germline V gene (reference sequence).

This chain joins TRBV2 and TRBJ1-5, with a weak D call TRBD1 (6 bases). Trimming stripped 1 base from V and 4 bases from J, with 8 bases between. There are 14 residues in the CDR3. The germline V gene has CDR1 SNHLY and CDR2 FYNNEI. The CDR3 DNA sequence: TGTGCCAGCAGTGAAGTTCAGGGGAATCAGCCCCAGCATTTT. This codes for CASSEVQGNQPQHF.

V gene TRBV4-3 combines with J gene TRBJ2-7; 7 bases line up with TRBD2. The V gene's germline CDR1 is LGHNA and CDR2 YSLEER. J lost 0 bases, V lost 5 bases, and 7 bases had no gene match. This CDR3 spans 15 amino acids. In DNA form, the CDR3 reads TGCGCCAGCAGCTTCAGCGGGAAACCCTCCTACGAGCAGTACTTC. Protein product: CASSFSGKPSYEQYF.

The V call is TRBV6-6, the J call TRBJ2-3; perhaps TRBD2 as D (6 bases). Trimming cost V 8 bases and J 11 bases, with 17 bases left between them. Per germline, CDR1 MNHNY and CDR2 SVGAGI (reference sequence). The CDR3 sequence is 12 residues long. CDR3 bases: TGTGCCAGCGGTGAGGGACTGGGGGAGCAGTATTTT. This gives the protein CASGEGLGEQYF.